The 28 T cell receptor beta chains below were found in one sample sequenced in a study of T-cell memory formation after mild COVID-19. TCRdb independently ran MiXCR on the 5' RACE reads; one entry per CDR3 protein. The data hold 400,000 to 550,000 distinct CDR3 sequences, with 25% observed a single time. Material for sequencing was PBMCs or a T cell subset sorted from them (not recorded which). These receptors originate from an adult woman who had mild COVID-19 (a few samples of this study predate the infection). Cell type and time point are not known.

This chain uses TRBV12-3 or TRBV12-4 with TRBJ2-1, with 10 bases lining up with TRBD2. This CDR3 region has 14 residues. V shed 6 bases and J 9 bases; nucleotides not matched to a gene: 8. CDR3: CASSFLAGALEQFF. The DNA of the CDR3 is TGTGCCAGCAGCTTCCTAGCGGGAGCTCTTGAGCAGTTCTTC.

This sequence joins TRBV5-1 and TRBJ2-3; 12 nucleotides agree with TRBD1. CDR3 length equals 15 residues. Germline CDR1 and CDR2: SGHRS and YFSETQ. Trimming cost V 4 bases and J 6 bases; bases outside gene matches: 6. This CDR3 reads CASSTMGQGADTQYF. The CDR3 coding sequence is TGCGCCAGCAGCACCATGGGACAGGGGGCCGATACGCAGTATTTT.

The chain is built from TRBV10-3 and TRBJ2-1, with 10 bases that match TRBD2. Germline-derived CDR1 and CDR2 are ENHRY and SYGVKD. Trimming removed 4 bases from V and 9 bases from J; junction bases left unmatched: 9. There are 15 residues in the CDR3. The CDR3, as DNA: TGTGCCATCAGTGGGCCAGCGGGGGGGCATAGTGAGCAGTTCTTC. This codes for CAISGPAGGHSEQFF.

This clonotype was observed a few times. J is TRBJ2-3 and V is TRBV6-2 or TRBV6-3; D perhaps matches TRBD1 (5 bases). Between the trimmed V and J ends, which lost 6 bases and 0 bases, there was a span of 16 bases. The CDR3 is 16 amino acids. CDR1 MNHEY and CDR2 SVGEGT come from the germline V gene. The CDR3 reads CASSPYGAASTDTQYF. The CDR3 bases are TGTGCCAGCAGCCCCTATGGGGCAGCAAGCACAGATACGCAGTATTTT.

The chain links TRBV4-1 to TRBJ2-1; 7 bases are shared with TRBD2. Germline CDR1 is MGHRA and CDR2 is YSYEKL. The CDR3 loop spans 18 amino acids. Trimming cost V 1 base and J 7 bases; bases outside gene matches: 16. The chain's CDR3 is CASSQGSRGGLLRNEQFF. The CDR3 nucleotides read TGCGCCAGCAGCCAAGGGTCTCGCGGGGGTTTATTAAGAAATGAGCAGTTCTTC.

This clonotype was found a few times. V usage is TRBV9 and J usage is TRBJ2-1; 11 bases line up with TRBD2. Germline lookup yields CDR1 SGDLS and CDR2 YYNGEE. V trimming: 3 bases; J trimming: 6 bases; junction bases outside the gene matches: 8. The CDR3 spans 16 residues. The CDR3 DNA reads TGTGCCAGCAGCGCGCCGGGACTAGCGGCCTTCAATGAGCAGTTCTTC. Amino acid sequence: CASSAPGLAAFNEQFF.

The chain uses TRBV3-1 and TRBJ2-4; 14 bases are a match to TRBD2. Trimming removed 0 bases from V and 5 bases from J; junction bases left unmatched: 12. The CDR3 extends over 20 amino acids. Looked up from germline, CDR1 is LGHDT and CDR2 is YNNKEL (reference sequence). The CDR3 protein is CASSQETGGTSGSYENIQYF. The CDR3 DNA reads TGTGCCAGCAGCCAAGAGACCGGCGGGACTAGCGGGAGTTACGAAAACATTCAGTACTTC.

DNA for the CDR3: TGTGCCAGCAGCCTCGGACTAGCGGGGGGGGAGCTGTTTTTT. It specifies CASSLGLAGGELFF. The rearrangement links TRBV6-6 to TRBJ2-2; 12 nucleotides align to TRBD2. This CDR3 has 14 amino acids. Trimming cost V 6 bases and J 8 bases; bases outside gene matches: 4. In germline, CDR1 is MNHNY, CDR2 SVGAGI (reference sequence).

The chain has TRBV7-3 and TRBJ2-2; the D is unclear. CDR1 and CDR2 (germline): SGHTA, FQGTGA. CDR3 length: 15 residues. Trimming shortened V by 6 bases and J by 3 bases, and 14 bases separated the two germline ends. The CDR3, as DNA: TGTGCCAGCAGTCTCAACTCGCAATACACCGGGGAGCTGTTTTTT. The encoded protein is CASSLNSQYTGELFF.

V and J are TRBV7-9 and TRBJ1-2; 10 nucleotides line up with TRBD1. The CDR3 runs 13 residues. V shed 4 bases, J shed 8 bases, and the junction held 4 bases outside the gene matches. Germline loops: CDR1 SEHNR, CDR2 FQNEAQ (reference sequence). This chain's CDR3 is CASSSGTGDGYTF. CDR3 sequence (DNA): TGTGCCAGCAGCTCCGGGACAGGGGACGGCTACACCTTC.

The genes are TRBV5-1 and TRBJ2-7, with D maybe TRBD1 (6 bases). CDR3 length equals 13 residues. The V end was cut by 0 bases, the J end by 3 bases, with 7 bases between. Germline V gives CDR1 SGHRS, CDR2 YFSETQ. CDR3 bases: TGCGCCAGCAGCTTGGGGGACAACTACGAGCAGTACTTC. It translates to CASSLGDNYEQYF. Using reference TRBV5-1 and TRBJ2-7 for the parts outside the CDR3, the full variable domain is KAGVTQTPRYLIKTRGQQVTLSCSPISGHRSVSWYQQTPGQGLQFLFEYFSETQRNKGNFPGRFSGRQFSNSRSEMNVSTLELGDSALYLCASSLGDNYEQYFGPGTRLTVT.

The CDR3 nucleotides are TGTGCCAGCTCACCACCGAACAGCGCCTACGAGCAGTACTTC. Translating gives CASSPPNSAYEQYF. V usage is TRBV18 and J usage is TRBJ2-7; no clear D gene. Per the germline V gene, CDR1 is KGHSH and CDR2 is LQKENI. CDR3 size: 14 residues. Trimming removed 0 bases at V and 2 bases at J, with 8 bases between.

This clonotype was recorded a few times. The genes are TRBV7-2 and TRBJ2-2; 11 positions match TRBD2. The trim removed 1 base at V and 3 bases at J, leaving 4 bases unmatched. This CDR3 is 17 amino acids long. Germline V gives CDR1 SGHTA, CDR2 FQGNSA. The DNA for the CDR3 is TGTGCCAGCAGCTTAGGGCCTAGCGGGAGGTACACCGGGGAGCTGTTTTTT. This encodes CASSLGPSGRYTGELFF.

V is TRBV9 and J is TRBJ2-3; D possibly corresponds to TRBD1 (6 bases). Deletions cut 0 bases from V and 1 base from J, with 9 bases between. Germline loops: CDR1 SGDLS, CDR2 YYNGEE. This CDR3 region has 15 residues. CDR3 amino acids: CASSVEPGGTDTQYF. The DNA of the CDR3 is TGTGCCAGCAGCGTAGAGCCAGGGGGCACAGATACGCAGTATTTT.

CDR3 loop: CSATPPSRSGNTIYF. DNA for the CDR3: TGCAGTGCTACTCCACCGTCCCGCTCTGGAAACACCATATATTTT. V and J are TRBV20-1 and TRBJ1-3; D unclear. Germline values: CDR1 DFQATT, CDR2 SNEGSKA (reference sequence). The V and J ends lost 4 bases and 0 bases respectively, with 13 bases between them. The CDR3 is made up of 15 amino acids.

The chain links TRBV29-1 to TRBJ2-2; D is uncertain. Deletions cut 5 bases from V and 14 bases from J, with 12 bases between. Germline assignment: CDR1 SQVTM and CDR2 ANQGSEA. The CDR3 is 10 residues long. For the CDR3, the DNA is TGCAGCGTTCGGAATCCAGAACTGTTTTTT. Translating it yields CSVRNPELFF.

In this sample, this clonotype turned up a few times. This chain links TRBV4-3 with TRBJ2-2; D remains ambiguous. Trimming left V 0 bases short and J 5 bases short, with 7 bases between. CDR3 length: 14 residues. In germline, CDR1 is LGHNA, CDR2 YSLEER. CDR3 DNA sequence: TGCGCCAGCAGCCAAGATGGATGGACCGGGGAGCTGTTTTTT. It specifies CASSQDGWTGELFF.

This clonotype was seen a few times. The rearrangement joins TRBV20-1 to TRBJ2-3; 9 bases are a match to TRBD1. The CDR3 is made up of 15 amino acids. Germline V gene lookup returns CDR1 DFQATT and CDR2 SNEGSKA (reference sequence). The J segment lost 1 base and the V segment lost 3 bases, leaving 5 bases of the junction unmatched. CDR3 sequence reads: CSARNRGRGTDTQYF. CDR3 DNA sequence: TGCAGTGCTAGGAACAGGGGGCGAGGCACAGATACGCAGTATTTT.

The chain recombines TRBV18 with TRBJ2-3, with a possible D match to TRBD1 (6 bases). Trimming left V 6 bases short and J 3 bases short, with 19 bases between. The CDR3 runs to 16 residues. Looked up from germline, CDR1 is KGHSH and CDR2 is LQKENI. The CDR3 here is CASSPRMAGATDTQYF. Here the CDR3 DNA reads TGTGCCAGCTCCCCTCGTATGGCAGGGGCAACAGATACGCAGTATTTT. Supplemented by reference TRBV18 and TRBJ2-3, the full variable domain reads NAGVMQNPRHLVRRRGQEARLRCSPMKGHSHVYWYRQLPEEGLKFMVYLQKENIIDESGMPKERFSAEFPKEGPSILRIQQVVRGDSAAYFCASSPRMAGATDTQYFGPGTRLTVL.

The chain couples TRBV5-1 to TRBJ2-3; 7 nucleotides align to TRBD1. Germline values: CDR1 SGHRS, CDR2 YFSETQ. Trimming took 3 bases from V and 2 from J; bases not matched to a gene: 6. CDR3 length equals 15 residues. The CDR3 sequence: CASSSQTGNTDTQYF. In nucleotides, the CDR3 is TGCGCCAGCAGCTCCCAGACAGGGAACACAGATACGCAGTATTTT.

V usage is TRBV7-9 and J usage is TRBJ1-5; the D is unclear. The CDR3 is 14 residues long. V lost 6 bases and J lost 0, with 9 bases in between. CDR1 and CDR2 from the germline V gene are SEHNR and FQNEAQ (reference sequence). This CDR3 reads CASRGPRSNQPQHF. In DNA form, the CDR3 reads TGTGCCAGCAGAGGACCGCGTAGCAATCAGCCCCAGCATTTT.

V and J are TRBV5-1 and TRBJ2-7; 10 nucleotides agree with TRBD2. Germline lookup yields CDR1 SGHRS and CDR2 YFSETQ. V lost 9 bases to trimming and J lost 5 bases; unmatched junction nucleotides: 8. The CDR3 runs to 13 residues. CDR3 in amino acids: CANAAGGLHEQYF. The CDR3, as DNA: TGCGCCAACGCAGCGGGGGGGCTCCACGAGCAGTACTTC. Drawing the rest from reference TRBV5-1 and TRBJ2-7, the complete variable domain is KAGVTQTPRYLIKTRGQQVTLSCSPISGHRSVSWYQQTPGQGLQFLFEYFSETQRNKGNFPGRFSGRQFSNSRSEMNVSTLELGDSALYLCANAAGGLHEQYFGPGTRLTVT.

A few counts support this clonotype. The chain links TRBV7-2 to TRBJ2-1; TRBD2 matches at 10 bases. After removal of 6 bases from V and 9 bases from J, the junction contained 23 bases not matched to a gene. The germline gives CDR1 SGHTA, CDR2 FQGNSA. There are 19 residues in the CDR3. The CDR3: CASRLRGKVAGGPEGEQFF. The CDR3 nucleotides are TGTGCCAGCAGACTTAGGGGTAAGGTAGCGGGGGGCCCTGAGGGTGAGCAGTTCTTC.

The genes are TRBV7-8 and TRBJ1-2; D perhaps matches TRBD1 (5 bases). The CDR3 totals 13 residues. Germline CDR1 is SGHVS and CDR2 is FQNEAQ. V was clipped by 0 bases and J by 8 bases, with 10 bases between them. CDR3 in DNA: TGTGCCAGCAGCTTAGCGTGGGGGGGAGGCTACACCTTC. Protein: CASSLAWGGGYTF.

This chain joins TRBV12-3 or TRBV12-4 and TRBJ2-1; 9 positions match TRBD2. The V and J ends lost 3 bases and 3 bases, in that order; junction bases with no gene match: 12. The CDR3 consists of 18 residues. CDR3 DNA: TGTGCCAGCAGTTTGGGGGGGGCAGCGGGAGGCGACTACAATGAGCAGTTCTTC. Translating it yields CASSLGGAAGGDYNEQFF.

This clonotype was recorded a few times. The V and J genes are TRBV7-6 and TRBJ2-3; 12 bases match TRBD1. This CDR3 contains 17 residues. With V trimmed by 3 bases and J by 3 bases, 7 bases remained unmatched. Germline CDR1 reads SGHVS; CDR2 reads FNYEAQ. This chain's CDR3 is CASSFIPGQGATDTQYF. The CDR3 bases are TGTGCCAGCAGCTTCATCCCGGGACAGGGGGCAACAGATACGCAGTATTTT.

CDR3 in DNA: TGTGCCAGCAGTGAATTTGGGGCTTCATCCTACGAGCAGTACTTC. It encodes CASSEFGASSYEQYF. The chain links TRBV6-1 to TRBJ2-7; tentative D call: TRBD1 (5 bases). With 2 bases removed from V and 1 base from J, the gap between germline ends came to 12 bases. The germline V gene has CDR1 MNHNS and CDR2 SASEGT. CDR3 length: 15 residues.

The rearrangement joins TRBV12-3 or TRBV12-4 to TRBJ2-3; 8 bases agree with TRBD2. V lost 6 bases and J lost 3; bases outside the gene matches: 11. This CDR3 has 16 amino acids. CDR3 sequence reads: CASSPGREQGTDTQYF. The CDR3 coding sequence is TGTGCCAGCAGCCCCGGGAGGGAGCAGGGAACAGATACGCAGTATTTT.